The count of the clone carrying this T cell receptor beta chain is one. This sample is drawn from a study of T cell changes during pregnancy in multiple sclerosis. TCRdb's copy holds only in-frame clones and misses some; the assay was immunoSEQ multiplex PCR. The top ten clones hold over 2.5% of a sample with under 110,000 clones, approximately 92% of them seen once. This CDR3 contains 11 residues. V lost 8 bases to trimming and J lost 3 bases, with 8 bases between them. The V gene's germline CDR1 is MNHEY and CDR2 SMNVEV (reference sequence). The source was peripheral blood, collected in the second trimester of pregnancy. The chain uses TRBV27 and TRBJ2-7; possible D gene TRBD1, 5 bases. This receptor was obtained from a female donor with multiple sclerosis, enrolled in a pregnancy study. The CDR3 loop reads CASGAYYEQYF. The CDR3 nucleotides read TGTGCCAGCGGGGCTTACTACGAGCAGTACTTC.